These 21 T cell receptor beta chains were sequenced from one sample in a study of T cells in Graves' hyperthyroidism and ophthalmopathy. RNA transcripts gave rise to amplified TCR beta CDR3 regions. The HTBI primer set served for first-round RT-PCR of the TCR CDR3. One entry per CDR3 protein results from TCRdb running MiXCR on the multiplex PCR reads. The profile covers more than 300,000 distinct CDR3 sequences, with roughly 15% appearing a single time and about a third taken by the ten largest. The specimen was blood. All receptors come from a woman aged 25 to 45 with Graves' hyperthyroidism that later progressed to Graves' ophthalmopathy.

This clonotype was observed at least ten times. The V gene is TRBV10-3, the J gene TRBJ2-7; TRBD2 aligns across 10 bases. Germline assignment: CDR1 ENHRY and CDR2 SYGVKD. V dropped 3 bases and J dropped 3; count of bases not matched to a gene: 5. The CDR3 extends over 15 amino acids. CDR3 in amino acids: CAISESSGSFYEQYF. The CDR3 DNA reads TGTGCCATCAGTGAATCTAGCGGGAGTTTCTACGAGCAGTACTTC.

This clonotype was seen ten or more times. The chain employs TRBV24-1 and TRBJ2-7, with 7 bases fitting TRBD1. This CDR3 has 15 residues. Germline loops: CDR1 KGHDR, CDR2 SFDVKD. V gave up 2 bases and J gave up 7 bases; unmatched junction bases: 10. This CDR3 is CATSDSRGQNAEQYF. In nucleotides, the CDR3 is TGTGCCACCAGTGATTCCCGGGGACAGAACGCTGAGCAGTACTTC.

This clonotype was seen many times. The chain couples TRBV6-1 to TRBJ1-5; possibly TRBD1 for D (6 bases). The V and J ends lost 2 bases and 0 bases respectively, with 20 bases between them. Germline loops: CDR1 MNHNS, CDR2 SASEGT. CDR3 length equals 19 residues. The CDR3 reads CASSESQGLPFFSNQPQHF. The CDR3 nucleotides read TGTGCCAGCAGTGAAAGCCAGGGGCTTCCATTTTTTAGCAATCAGCCCCAGCATTTT.

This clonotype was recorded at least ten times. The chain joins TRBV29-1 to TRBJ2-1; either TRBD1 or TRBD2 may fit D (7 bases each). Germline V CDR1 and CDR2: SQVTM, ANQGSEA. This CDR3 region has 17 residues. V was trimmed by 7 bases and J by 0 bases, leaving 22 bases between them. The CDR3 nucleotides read TGCAGCGCCAGGGGGGGCCAGAGCCCAAGCTCCTACAATGAGCAGTTCTTC. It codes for CSARGGQSPSSYNEQFF.

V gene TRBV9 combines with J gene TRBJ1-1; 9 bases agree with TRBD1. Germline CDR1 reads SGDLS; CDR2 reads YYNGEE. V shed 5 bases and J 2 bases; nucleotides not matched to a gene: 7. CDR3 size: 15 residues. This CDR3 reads CASSELGQGNTEAFF. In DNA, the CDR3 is TGTGCCAGCAGTGAATTGGGACAGGGTAACACTGAAGCTTTCTTT.

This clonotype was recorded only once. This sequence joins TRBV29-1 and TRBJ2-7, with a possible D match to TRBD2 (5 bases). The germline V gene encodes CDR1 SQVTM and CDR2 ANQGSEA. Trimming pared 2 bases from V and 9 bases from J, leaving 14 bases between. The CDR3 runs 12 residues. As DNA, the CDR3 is TGCAGCGTTGAATCCGTGGTCGAGGGGCAGTACTTC. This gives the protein CSVESVVEGQYF.

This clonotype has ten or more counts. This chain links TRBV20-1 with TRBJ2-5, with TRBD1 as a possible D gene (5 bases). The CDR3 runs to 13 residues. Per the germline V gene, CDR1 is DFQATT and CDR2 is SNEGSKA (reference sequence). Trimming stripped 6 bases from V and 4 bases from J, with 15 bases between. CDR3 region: CSAQGPNGETQYF. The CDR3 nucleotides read TGCAGTGCGCAGGGTCCAAACGGAGAGACCCAGTACTTC.

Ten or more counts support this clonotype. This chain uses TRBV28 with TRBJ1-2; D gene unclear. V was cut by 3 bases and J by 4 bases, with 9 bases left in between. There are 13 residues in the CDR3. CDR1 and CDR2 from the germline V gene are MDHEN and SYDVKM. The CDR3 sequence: CASSFHQSYGYTF. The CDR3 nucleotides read TGTGCCAGCAGTTTTCACCAGAGCTATGGCTACACCTTC.

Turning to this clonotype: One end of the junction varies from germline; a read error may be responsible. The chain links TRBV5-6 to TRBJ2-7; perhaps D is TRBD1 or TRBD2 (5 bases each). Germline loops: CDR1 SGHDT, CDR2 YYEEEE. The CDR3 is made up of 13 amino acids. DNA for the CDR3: TGTGCCAGGAGCTTCGGGACCTCCTACGAGCAGTACTTC. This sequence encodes CARSFGTSYEQYF.

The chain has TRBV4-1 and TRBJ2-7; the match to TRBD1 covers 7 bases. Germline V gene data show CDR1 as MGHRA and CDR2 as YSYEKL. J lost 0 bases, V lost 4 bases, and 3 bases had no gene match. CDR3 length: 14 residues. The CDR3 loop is CASSRWDSSYEQYF. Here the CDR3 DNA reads TGCGCCAGCAGCCGGTGGGACAGCTCCTACGAGCAGTACTTC.

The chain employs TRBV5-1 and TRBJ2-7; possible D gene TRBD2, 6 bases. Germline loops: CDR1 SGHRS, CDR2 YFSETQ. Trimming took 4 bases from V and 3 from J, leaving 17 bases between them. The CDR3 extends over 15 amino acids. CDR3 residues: CASSLTGGGDYEQYF. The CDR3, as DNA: TGCGCCAGCAGCCTGACCGGGGGAGGAGACTACGAGCAGTACTTC.

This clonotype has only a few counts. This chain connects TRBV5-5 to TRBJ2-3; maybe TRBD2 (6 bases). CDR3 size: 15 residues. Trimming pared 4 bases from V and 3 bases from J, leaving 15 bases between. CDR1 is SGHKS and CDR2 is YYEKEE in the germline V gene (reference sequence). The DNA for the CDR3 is TGTGCCAGCAGCAGCGGGCCGCGTTCAACAGATACGCAGTATTTT. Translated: CASSSGPRSTDTQYF.

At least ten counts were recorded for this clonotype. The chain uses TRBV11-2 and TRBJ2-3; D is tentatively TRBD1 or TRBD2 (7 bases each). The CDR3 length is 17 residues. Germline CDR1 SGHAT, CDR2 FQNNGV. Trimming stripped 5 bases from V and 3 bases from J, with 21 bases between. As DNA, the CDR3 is TGTGCCAGCAGCCCACCCCGTAACAGGGGAGGGACAGATACGCAGTATTTT. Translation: CASSPPRNRGGTDTQYF.

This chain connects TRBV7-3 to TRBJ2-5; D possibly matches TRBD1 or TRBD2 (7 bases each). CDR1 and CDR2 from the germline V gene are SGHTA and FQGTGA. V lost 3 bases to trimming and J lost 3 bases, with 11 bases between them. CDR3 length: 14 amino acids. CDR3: CASSFQGGKETQYF. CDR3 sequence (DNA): TGTGCCAGCAGCTTTCAGGGGGGGAAAGAGACCCAGTACTTC.

CDR3: CASSYLASGRDYNEQFF. CDR3 in DNA: TGTGCCAGCAGTTATCTCGCTAGCGGGAGGGATTACAATGAGCAGTTCTTC. The J gene is TRBJ2-1, the V gene TRBV6-2 or TRBV6-3; 12 bases align to TRBD2. Trimming cost V 3 bases and J 4 bases; bases outside gene matches: 7. Germline CDR1 MNHEY, CDR2 SVGEGT. The CDR3 is made up of 17 amino acids.

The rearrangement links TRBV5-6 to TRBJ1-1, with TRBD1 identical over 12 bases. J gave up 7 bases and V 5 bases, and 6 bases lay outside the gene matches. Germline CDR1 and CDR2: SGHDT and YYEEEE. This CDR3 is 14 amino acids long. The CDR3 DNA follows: TGTGCCAGCAGTTATGGGACAGGGGGCGTTGAAGCTTTCTTT. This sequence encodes CASSYGTGGVEAFF.

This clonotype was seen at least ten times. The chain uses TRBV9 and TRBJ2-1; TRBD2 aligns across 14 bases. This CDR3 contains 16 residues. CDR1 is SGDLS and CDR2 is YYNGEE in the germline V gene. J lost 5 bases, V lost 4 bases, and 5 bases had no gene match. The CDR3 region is CASSISTSGGDNEQFF. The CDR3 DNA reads TGTGCCAGCAGCATCTCGACTAGCGGGGGGGACAATGAGCAGTTCTTC. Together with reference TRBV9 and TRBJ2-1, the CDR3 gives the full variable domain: DSGVTQTPKHLITATGQRVTLRCSPRSGDLSVYWYQQSLDQGLQFLIQYYNGEERAKGNILERFSAQQFPDLHSELNLSSLELGDSALYFCASSISTSGGDNEQFFGPGTRLTVL.

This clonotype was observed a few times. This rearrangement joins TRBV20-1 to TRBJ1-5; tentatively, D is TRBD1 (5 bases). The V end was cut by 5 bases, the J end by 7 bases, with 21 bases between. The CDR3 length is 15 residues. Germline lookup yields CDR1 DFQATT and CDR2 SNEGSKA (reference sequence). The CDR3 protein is CSALGPSGTWQPQHF. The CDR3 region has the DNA TGCAGTGCTCTCGGACCGTCAGGGACGTGGCAGCCCCAGCATTTT.

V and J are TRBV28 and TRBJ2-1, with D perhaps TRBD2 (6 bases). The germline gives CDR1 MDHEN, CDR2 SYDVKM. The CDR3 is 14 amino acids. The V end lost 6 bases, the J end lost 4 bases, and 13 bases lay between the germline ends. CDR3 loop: CASRSWRGYNEQFF. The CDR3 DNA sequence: TGTGCCAGCAGATCATGGAGGGGATACAATGAGCAGTTCTTC.

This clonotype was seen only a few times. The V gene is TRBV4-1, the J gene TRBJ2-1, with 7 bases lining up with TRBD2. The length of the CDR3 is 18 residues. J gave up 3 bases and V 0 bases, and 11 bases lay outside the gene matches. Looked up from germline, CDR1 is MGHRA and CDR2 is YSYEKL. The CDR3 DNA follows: TGCGCCAGCAGCCAAGATCCCCCCGTTGCGGGGGTCTACAATGAGCAGTTCTTC. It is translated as CASSQDPPVAGVYNEQFF.

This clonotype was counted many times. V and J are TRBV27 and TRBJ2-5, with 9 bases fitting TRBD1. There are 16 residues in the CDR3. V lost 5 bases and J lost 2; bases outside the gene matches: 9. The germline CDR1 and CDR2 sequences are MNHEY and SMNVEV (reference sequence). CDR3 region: CASSLTGTGIQETQYF. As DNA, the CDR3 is TGTGCCAGCAGTCTCACCGGGACAGGGATTCAAGAGACCCAGTACTTC.